The present TCR beta chain was sequenced within a study of blood T cell repertoires in COVID-19. Study-wide context: Samples of COVID-19 (acute and convalescent) were obtained from the United States, Italy and Spain. The cDNA or gDNA used as material had been derived from T cells, B-cell-depleted T cells, or PBMCs.

There are 13 residues in the CDR3. Germline V CDR1 and CDR2: SQVTM, ANQGSEA. Trimming stripped 6 bases from V and 2 bases from J, with 13 bases between. This clone showed up just once. In the authors' workflow: It was from reference gene primer amplification that nucleated cell counts were estimated. TCRdb's copy holds only in-frame clones and misses some; the assay was immunoSEQ multiplex PCR. V and J calls plus clone size are reproduced from that table; the DNA served to infer D and trimming. The profile shows more than 150,000 clones, 80% to 90% of them singletons. The rearrangement joins TRBV29-1 to TRBJ2-5; D is undetermined. The sequence derives from a woman aged 70-85 years with acute or convalescent COVID-19. The sequenced sample was peripheral blood. The CDR3 here is CSVSSPGQETQYF. The DNA of the CDR3 is TGCAGCGTCAGCAGCCCAGGTCAAGAGACCCAGTACTTC.